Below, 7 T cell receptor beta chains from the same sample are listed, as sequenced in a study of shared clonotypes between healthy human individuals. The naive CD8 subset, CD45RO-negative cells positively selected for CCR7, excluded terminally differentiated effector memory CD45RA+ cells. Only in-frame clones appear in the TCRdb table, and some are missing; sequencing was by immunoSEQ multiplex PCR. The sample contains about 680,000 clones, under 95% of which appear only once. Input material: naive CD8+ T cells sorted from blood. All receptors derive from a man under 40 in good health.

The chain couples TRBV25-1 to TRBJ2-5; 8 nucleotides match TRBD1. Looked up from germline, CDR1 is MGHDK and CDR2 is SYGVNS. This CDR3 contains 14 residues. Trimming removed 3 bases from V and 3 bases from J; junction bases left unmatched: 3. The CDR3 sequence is CASSEAGGEETQYF. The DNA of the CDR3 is TGTGCCAGCAGTGAGGCAGGGGGCGAAGAGACCCAGTACTTC.

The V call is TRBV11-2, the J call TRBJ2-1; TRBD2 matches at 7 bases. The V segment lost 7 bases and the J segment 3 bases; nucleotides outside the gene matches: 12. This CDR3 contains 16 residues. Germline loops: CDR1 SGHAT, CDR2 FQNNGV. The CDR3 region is CASKDSSGAFYNEQFF. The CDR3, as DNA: TGTGCCAGCAAGGACTCTAGCGGAGCCTTCTACAATGAGCAGTTCTTC.

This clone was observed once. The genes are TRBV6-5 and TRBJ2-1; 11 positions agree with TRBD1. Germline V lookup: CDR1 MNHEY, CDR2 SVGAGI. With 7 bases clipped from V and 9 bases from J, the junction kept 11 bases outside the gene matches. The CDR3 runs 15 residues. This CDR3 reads CASTGQGAAIGEQFF. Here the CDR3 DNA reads TGTGCCAGCACCGGACAGGGGGCGGCAATAGGTGAGCAGTTCTTC.

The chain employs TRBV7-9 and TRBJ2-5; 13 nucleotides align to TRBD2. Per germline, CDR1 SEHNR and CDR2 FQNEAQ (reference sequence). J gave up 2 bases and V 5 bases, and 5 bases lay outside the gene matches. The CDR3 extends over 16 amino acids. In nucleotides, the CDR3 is TGTGCCAGCAGCCAAGGGACTAGCGGGGATCAAGAGACCCAGTACTTC. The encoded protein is CASSQGTSGDQETQYF.

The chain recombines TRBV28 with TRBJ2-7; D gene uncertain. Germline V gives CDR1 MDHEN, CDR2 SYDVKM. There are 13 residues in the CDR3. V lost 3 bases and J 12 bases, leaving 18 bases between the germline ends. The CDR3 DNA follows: TGTGCCAGCAGTTTGCTTTCCGACGGCCTCCTGTACTTC. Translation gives CASSLLSDGLLYF.

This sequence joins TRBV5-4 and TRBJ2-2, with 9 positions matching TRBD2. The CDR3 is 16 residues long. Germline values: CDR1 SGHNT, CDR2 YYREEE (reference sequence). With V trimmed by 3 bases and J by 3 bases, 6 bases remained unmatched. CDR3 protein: CASSSGAGGDTGELFF. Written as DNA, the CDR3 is TGTGCCAGCAGCTCGGGAGCGGGAGGAGACACCGGGGAGCTGTTTTTT.

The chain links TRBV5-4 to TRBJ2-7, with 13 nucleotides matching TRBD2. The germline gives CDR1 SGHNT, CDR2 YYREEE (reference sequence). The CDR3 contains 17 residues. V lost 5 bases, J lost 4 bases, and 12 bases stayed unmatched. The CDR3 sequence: CASRRGQSGLAGYEQYF. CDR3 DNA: TGTGCCAGCAGGCGGGGACAGTCGGGACTAGCGGGGTACGAGCAGTACTTC.